This T cell receptor (beta chain) was recorded in a study of blood T cell repertoires in COVID-19. The CDR3 runs 15 residues. Germline-derived CDR1 and CDR2 are KGHSH and LQKENI. Trimming left V 5 bases short and J 7 bases short, with 15 bases between. Profiled with immunoSEQ multiplex PCR; TCRdb holds only in-frame clones, not every one. The repertoire includes some 89,000 clones, 81% of them detected once, and nearly 4.5% sits in the top ten. Source material: peripheral blood. This TCR derives from a man aged 60 to 75 with acute or convalescent COVID-19. This chain connects TRBV18 to TRBJ1-6, with D possibly matching TRBD1 (6 bases). In DNA, the CDR3 is TGTGCCAGCTCATTGGACCTCAGGGGAAATTCACCCCTCCACTTT. Translation gives CASSLDLRGNSPLHF. The full variable domain, with the rest looked up from reference TRBV18 and TRBJ1-6, is NAGVMQNPRHLVRRRGQEARLRCSPMKGHSHVYWYRQLPEEGLKFMVYLQKENIIDESGMPKERFSAEFPKEGPSILRIQQVVRGDSAAYFCASSLDLRGNSPLHFGNGTRLTVT.